The clone carrying this TCR beta chain was found a few times. Its specificity is unknown. The assay was immunoSEQ multiplex PCR, and TCRdb's table has in-frame clones only and misses some. The sample comprises more than 6,000 clones, 77% of which are singletons, and 6.5% rests with the top ten. The data derive from a study of immune evolution from preneoplasia to lung adenocarcinoma. About the study: HLA loss of heterozygosity: about 7% AIS, roughly 15% MIA, around 35% ADC, none AAH. Findings and limits, study-wide: Later-stage lesions appeared to have more T cells, more diversity, less clonality. From normal lung to invasive adenocarcinoma, top clone frequencies appeared to decrease.

Germline-derived CDR1 and CDR2 are SGDLS and YYNGEE. This CDR3 contains 15 residues. V lost 2 bases and J lost 3, with 12 bases in between. Patients had resection in Japan or China between about 2013 and 2017. This receptor was identified in a person in their sixties or seventies with lung adenocarcinoma. Specimen: FFPE lung adenocarcinoma in situ tissue. This chain joins TRBV9 and TRBJ1-3; D is perhaps TRBD1 (6 bases). CDR3 residues: CASSVKQGFGNTIYF. CDR3 DNA: TGTGCCAGCAGCGTCAAACAGGGTTTTGGAAACACCATATATTTT.